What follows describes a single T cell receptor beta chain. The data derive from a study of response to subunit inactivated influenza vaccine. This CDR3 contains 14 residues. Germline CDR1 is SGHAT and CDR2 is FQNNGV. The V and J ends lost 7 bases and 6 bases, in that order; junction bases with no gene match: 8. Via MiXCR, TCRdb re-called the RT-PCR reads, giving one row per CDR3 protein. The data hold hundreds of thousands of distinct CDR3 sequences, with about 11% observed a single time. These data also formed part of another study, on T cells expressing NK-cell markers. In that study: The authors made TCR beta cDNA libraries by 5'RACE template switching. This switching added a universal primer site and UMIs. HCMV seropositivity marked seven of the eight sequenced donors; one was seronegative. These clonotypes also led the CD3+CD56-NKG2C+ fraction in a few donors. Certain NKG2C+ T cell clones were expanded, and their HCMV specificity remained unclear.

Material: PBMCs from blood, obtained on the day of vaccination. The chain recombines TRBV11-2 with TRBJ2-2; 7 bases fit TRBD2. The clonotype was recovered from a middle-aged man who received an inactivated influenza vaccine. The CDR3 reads CASTREVAAGELFF. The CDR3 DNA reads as TGTGCCAGCACCCGGGAGGTGGCCGCCGGGGAGCTGTTTTTT. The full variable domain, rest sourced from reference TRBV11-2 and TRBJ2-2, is EAGVAQSPRYKIIEKRQSVAFWCNPISGHATLYWYQQILGQGPKLLIQFQNNGVVDDSQLPKDRFSAERLKGVDSTLKIQPAKLEDSAVYLCASTREVAAGELFFGEGSRLTVL.